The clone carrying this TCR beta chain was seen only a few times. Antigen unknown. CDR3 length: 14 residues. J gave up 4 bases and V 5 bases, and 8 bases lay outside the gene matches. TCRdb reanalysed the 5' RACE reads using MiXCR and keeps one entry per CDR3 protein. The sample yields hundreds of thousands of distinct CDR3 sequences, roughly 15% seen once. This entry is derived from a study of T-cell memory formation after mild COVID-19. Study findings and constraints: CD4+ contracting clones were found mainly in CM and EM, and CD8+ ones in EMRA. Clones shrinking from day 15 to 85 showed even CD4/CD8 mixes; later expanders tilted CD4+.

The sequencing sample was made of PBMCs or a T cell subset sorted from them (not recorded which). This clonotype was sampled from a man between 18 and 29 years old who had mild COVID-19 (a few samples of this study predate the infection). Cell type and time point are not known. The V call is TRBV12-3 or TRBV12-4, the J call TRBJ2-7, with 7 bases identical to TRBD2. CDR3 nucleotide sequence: TGTGCCAGCAGTCCGGGGGGACTTCTATACGAGCAGTACTTC. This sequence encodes CASSPGGLLYEQYF.